What follows are 31 T cell receptor beta chains derived from one specimen sequenced in a study of blood T cells in healthy people across ages. The authors ran a second PCR of 7 to 11 cycles using a sample-barcoded 5' primer and a J-beta primer mix. One entry per CDR3 protein results from TCRdb running MiXCR on the 5' RACE reads. Of fewer than 900,000 distinct CDR3 sequences in the sample, over 45% were seen once. Source material: blood. All receptors derive from a woman aged 55-75 years in good health.

This clonotype was detected a few times. The genes are TRBV29-1 and TRBJ2-7; maybe TRBD1 (5 bases). The germline gives CDR1 SQVTM, CDR2 ANQGSEA. Trimming shortened V by 1 base and J by 3 bases, and 10 bases separated the two germline ends. This CDR3 has 13 residues. The CDR3 loop is CSVEGDRRYEQYF. The CDR3 coding sequence is TGCAGCGTTGAAGGAGACAGACGCTACGAGCAGTACTTC.

This chain uses TRBV12-3 or TRBV12-4 with TRBJ2-7, with D unclear. The V end lost 6 bases, the J end lost 0 bases, and 9 bases lay between the germline ends. This CDR3 has 13 residues. The CDR3 protein is CASRPSASYEQYF. CDR3 sequence (DNA): TGTGCCAGCAGGCCGAGCGCCTCCTACGAGCAGTACTTC.

The J gene is TRBJ2-1, the V gene TRBV7-3; TRBD2 aligns across 9 bases. V gave up 5 bases and J gave up 9 bases; unmatched junction bases: 8. The CDR3 is made up of 14 amino acids. Per the germline V gene, CDR1 is SGHTA and CDR2 is FQGTGA. CDR3 coding DNA: TGTGCCAGCAGCCGCACCGGGACTAGCAGTGAGCAGTTCTTC. Translated: CASSRTGTSSEQFF.

This chain uses TRBV29-1 with TRBJ2-3, with D perhaps TRBD1 (5 bases). This CDR3 has 13 amino acids. The ends were cut back, 3 bases at V and 6 bases at J, with 13 bases in the middle. Germline CDR1 and CDR2: SQVTM and ANQGSEA. In DNA, the CDR3 is TGCAGCGTTGACCAGGGAAGTTACGATACGCAGTATTTT. Its translation is CSVDQGSYDTQYF.

This chain links TRBV14 with TRBJ2-4, with D tentatively TRBD1 (6 bases). The assigned J gene may be wrong: the sequence end matches TRBJ2-7 better. CDR3 length: 16 residues. The V gene's germline CDR1 is SGHDN and CDR2 FVKESK. This CDR3 reads CASSPLGAAGLYEQYF. Here the CDR3 DNA reads TGTGCCAGCTCCCCCTTGGGGGCGGCAGGTCTCTACGAGCAGTACTTC.

The chain uses TRBV7-2 and TRBJ2-4, with D possibly matching TRBD2 (6 bases). The ends were cut back, 2 bases at V and 8 bases at J, with 16 bases in the middle. The germline V gene has CDR1 SGHTA and CDR2 FQGNSA. The CDR3 is made up of 15 amino acids. The CDR3 reads CASSLTSGSQDIQYF. The CDR3 nucleotides read TGTGCCAGCAGCTTAACATCCGGGAGTCAGGACATTCAGTACTTC.

A few counts support this clonotype. The chain joins TRBV28 to TRBJ2-1; D possibly corresponds to TRBD2 (6 bases). V lost 8 bases, J lost 5 bases, and 16 bases lay in between. Germline V gene sequence: CDR1 MDHEN, CDR2 SYDVKM. There are 14 residues in the CDR3. For the CDR3, the DNA is TGTGCCAGCTTCCTCACGGGAGCCAACAATGAGCAGTTCTTC. Protein sequence: CASFLTGANNEQFF.

This clonotype was detected a few times. This chain's CDR3 is CSASGGINYGYTF. The CDR3 DNA is TGCAGTGCCTCTGGTGGAATCAACTATGGCTACACCTTC. V usage is TRBV20-1 and J usage is TRBJ1-2; D uncertain. Trimming took off 6 bases at V and 2 bases at J, with 13 bases between the two ends. Germline V gives CDR1 DFQATT, CDR2 SNEGSKA (reference sequence). This CDR3 spans 13 amino acids.

The J gene is TRBJ2-1, the V gene TRBV3-1, with D possibly being TRBD2 (5 bases). V shed 4 bases and J shed 1 base, with 14 bases lying between them. Germline V gives CDR1 LGHDT, CDR2 YNNKEL (reference sequence). The CDR3 is made up of 16 amino acids. This chain's CDR3 is CASSRRGSQSYNEQFF. The CDR3 bases are TGTGCCAGCAGCCGAAGAGGGAGTCAGTCCTACAATGAGCAGTTCTTC.

This clonotype was detected many times. The chain links TRBV6-6 to TRBJ2-7; the match to TRBD2 covers 8 bases. This CDR3 has 14 residues. Losses at the gene ends were 4 bases for V and 3 bases for J; bases not matched to a gene: 5. In germline, CDR1 is MNHNY, CDR2 SVGAGI (reference sequence). CDR3 nucleotides: TGTGCCAGCAGTTTGCGGGAGGCATTCTACGAGCAGTACTTC. Protein: CASSLREAFYEQYF.

The chain combines TRBV10-3 with TRBJ1-4; D call uncertain. The CDR3 runs to 15 residues. V lost 2 bases and J lost 8, with 15 bases in between. Germline V gene sequence: CDR1 ENHRY, CDR2 SYGVKD. The CDR3 DNA sequence: TGTGCCATCAGTGAGCGGGAAGGAGGTGGAGAAAAACTGTTTTTT. Translating gives CAISEREGGGEKLFF.

This clonotype was seen a few times. The V call is TRBV2, the J call TRBJ1-1, with D hard to call. Trimming cost V 2 bases and J 7 bases, with 11 bases left between them. Germline CDR1 is SNHLY and CDR2 is FYNNEI. The CDR3 totals 13 residues. The CDR3, as DNA: TGTGCCAGCAGTGAACTCGACACCGTTGAAGCTTTCTTT. Translation gives CASSELDTVEAFF.

The chain joins TRBV7-3 to TRBJ1-4; no definite D call. The germline CDR1 and CDR2 sequences are SGHTA and FQGTGA. The CDR3 spans 18 residues. V was shortened by 1 base and J by 3 bases, with 18 bases between the two germline ends. The CDR3 region is CASSLIEGGMQANEKLFF. CDR3 bases: TGTGCCAGCAGCTTAATAGAGGGAGGGATGCAGGCTAATGAAAAACTGTTTTTT.

Written as DNA, the CDR3 is TGTGCCAGCAGCCCGGGGGGGCCGGGTGAAAAACTGTTTTTT. Translated, it gives CASSPGGPGEKLFF. The chain is built from TRBV7-8 and TRBJ1-4; maybe TRBD1 (6 bases). This CDR3 has 14 residues. V lost 5 bases, J lost 7 bases, and 14 bases lay in between. Germline values: CDR1 SGHVS, CDR2 FQNEAQ. The full variable domain, with the rest looked up from reference TRBV7-8 and TRBJ1-4, is GAGVSQSPRYKVAKRGQDVALRCDPISGHVSLFWYQQALGQGPEFLTYFQNEAQLDKSGLPSDRFFAERPEGSVSTLKIQRTQQEDSAVYLCASSPGGPGEKLFFGSGTQLSVL.

The J gene is TRBJ2-1, the V gene TRBV9, with 7 nucleotides matching TRBD1. Germline CDR1 SGDLS, CDR2 YYNGEE. J gave up 8 bases and V 4 bases, and 6 bases lay outside the gene matches. The CDR3 extends over 13 amino acids. The CDR3: CASSPTGSHEQFF. The CDR3 coding sequence is TGTGCCAGCAGCCCGACAGGGTCGCATGAGCAGTTCTTC.

The chain has TRBV30 and TRBJ2-5, with TRBD2 matching over 12 bases. The V and J ends lost 8 bases and 5 bases, in that order; junction bases with no gene match: 6. From germline, CDR1 is GTSNPN and CDR2 SVGIG (reference sequence). This CDR3 comprises 13 residues. The CDR3 loop reads CARTSGRPETQYF. CDR3 bases: TGTGCCCGCACTAGCGGGAGGCCGGAGACCCAGTACTTC.

The chain recombines TRBV5-6 with TRBJ1-1; D ambiguous. Germline V lookup: CDR1 SGHDT, CDR2 YYEEEE. V was clipped by 4 bases and J by 4 bases, with 11 bases between them. This CDR3 comprises 13 residues. DNA for the CDR3: TGTGCCAGCAGCCCCTGGCAGTTCACTGAAGCTTTCTTT. Translated: CASSPWQFTEAFF. Looking up the rest from reference TRBV5-6 and TRBJ1-1 gives the full variable domain: DAGVTQSPTHLIKTRGQQVTLRCSPKSGHDTVSWYQQALGQGPQFIFQYYEEEERQRGNFPDRFSGHQFPNYSSELNVNALLLGDSALYLCASSPWQFTEAFFGQGTRLTVV.

This clonotype was observed a handful of times. In nucleotides, the CDR3 is TGTGCCAGCAGTTCCCGACTAGCGGGCTACGAGCAGTACTTC. Protein product: CASSSRLAGYEQYF. The rearrangement links TRBV12-3 or TRBV12-4 to TRBJ2-5; 10 nucleotides agree with TRBD2. With the DNA end fitting TRBJ2-7 better, the J assignment may be wrong. The CDR3 runs 14 residues.

CDR3 in DNA: TGCAGTGCTAACGGACGGACCGGCACAGATACGCAGTATTTT. Translated: CSANGRTGTDTQYF. The V gene is TRBV20-1, the J gene TRBJ2-3; D is uncertain. Germline V lookup: CDR1 DFQATT, CDR2 SNEGSKA (reference sequence). Trimming took off 4 bases at V and 1 base at J, with 12 bases between the two ends. The length of the CDR3 is 14 residues.

The CDR3 coding sequence is TGCAGTGCAGCTCCGGGACTAGGGACAGATACGCAGTATTTT. This sequence encodes CSAAPGLGTDTQYF. The chain recombines TRBV20-1 with TRBJ2-3, with TRBD2 matching 8 bases. This CDR3 has 14 residues. Germline CDR1 reads DFQATT; CDR2 reads SNEGSKA (reference sequence). V dropped 6 bases and J dropped 3; count of bases not matched to a gene: 8.

The chain links TRBV4-1 to TRBJ2-7; D unclear. The J call may be wrong; the DNA end is better matched by TRBJ2-5. Germline V gives CDR1 MGHRA, CDR2 YSYEKL. The CDR3 totals 13 residues. CDR3 loop: CASSQVGLGTQYF. DNA for the CDR3: TGCGCCAGCAGCCAAGTAGGGTTGGGGACCCAGTACTTC.

This clonotype came up once. The chain has TRBV7-8 and TRBJ2-1, with 9 nucleotides matching TRBD2. With 5 bases clipped from V and 9 bases from J, the junction kept 17 bases outside the gene matches. Per the germline V gene, CDR1 is SGHVS and CDR2 is FQNEAQ. The CDR3 is 17 amino acids. In DNA form, the CDR3 reads TGTGCCAGCAGCCCCGCCCGACTAGCGGTTAATACGGGTGAGCAGTTCTTC. Protein product: CASSPARLAVNTGEQFF.

This sequence joins TRBV20-1 and TRBJ2-2; TRBD1 aligns across 9 bases. Trimming removed 3 bases from V and 4 bases from J; junction bases left unmatched: 6. Germline V gene lookup returns CDR1 DFQATT and CDR2 SNEGSKA (reference sequence). The CDR3 is made up of 15 amino acids. CDR3 nucleotides: TGCAGTGCTAGGGAACAGGGGGCGAGCACCGGGGAGCTGTTTTTT. This encodes CSAREQGASTGELFF.

The V call is TRBV7-9, the J call TRBJ2-7, with D possibly matching TRBD1 (6 bases). The CDR3 spans 14 residues. CDR1 SEHNR and CDR2 FQNEAQ come from the germline V gene (reference sequence). Trimming shortened V by 5 bases and J by 0 bases, and 11 bases separated the two germline ends. The CDR3 reads CASSTGKVSYEQYF. The DNA of the CDR3 is TGTGCCAGCAGCACAGGGAAAGTCTCCTACGAGCAGTACTTC.

The chain links TRBV7-9 to TRBJ1-6, with 7 nucleotides matching TRBD1. Germline V gene data show CDR1 as SEHNR and CDR2 as FQNEAQ (reference sequence). V lost 4 bases, J lost 11 bases, and 14 bases stayed unmatched. The CDR3 runs 16 residues. The CDR3 reads CASSYRTGQRKAPLHF. The CDR3 bases are TGTGCCAGCAGCTACCGGACAGGTCAACGAAAGGCACCCCTCCACTTT.

About this clonotype: A much more abundant neighbour one base away suggests this may be a read error. The V and J genes are TRBV6-6 and TRBJ2-5, with 8 bases lining up with TRBD1. The DNA end favors TRBJ2-7, so the J call may be wrong. This CDR3 has 12 amino acids. Germline V gives CDR1 MNHNY, CDR2 SVGAGI (reference sequence). The CDR3 sequence: CASRRQGYEQYF. Written as DNA, the CDR3 is TGTGCCAGCAGGCGACAGGGGTACGAGCAGTACTTC.

This clonotype was observed a few times. This chain links TRBV15 with TRBJ2-7; a weak D match, TRBD1 (6 bases). The CDR3 runs 13 residues. V lost 5 bases to trimming and J lost 0 bases, with 8 bases between them. The germline V gene has CDR1 LNHNV and CDR2 YYDKDF (reference sequence). CDR3 bases: TGTGCCACCAGCTCAGGGGACTCCTACGAGCAGTACTTC. This gives the protein CATSSGDSYEQYF.

Worth noting for this clonotype: One end of the junction is discordant with germline, which a read error may explain. The chain joins TRBV27 to TRBJ2-5; perhaps TRBD2 as D (5 bases). Germline CDR1 MNHEY, CDR2 SMNVEV (reference sequence). This CDR3 is built from 13 residues. The CDR3 sequence is CTSSLAEGETQYF. CDR3 DNA: TGTACCAGCAGTTTAGCAGAGGGAGAGACCCAGTACTTC.

This clonotype was found a few times. This rearrangement joins TRBV3-1 to TRBJ2-7; D gene unclear. The CDR3 runs to 11 residues. V dropped 3 bases and J dropped 5 bases, with 5 bases sitting between them. In germline, CDR1 is LGHDT, CDR2 YNNKEL (reference sequence). CDR3 protein: CASSQLDEQYF. The DNA of the CDR3 is TGTGCCAGCAGCCAGTTGGACGAGCAGTACTTC.

This clonotype showed up just a few times. The chain has TRBV4-3 and TRBJ1-3; 8 bases agree with TRBD1. Trimming at V came to 1 base and at J to 4 bases, leaving 0 bases not matched to a gene. The V gene's germline CDR1 is LGHNA and CDR2 YSLEER. The CDR3 sequence is 14 residues long. This CDR3 reads CASSQGTGGNTIYF. In DNA form, the CDR3 reads TGCGCCAGCAGCCAAGGGACAGGGGGAAACACCATATATTTT.

In this sample, this clonotype turned up a few times. The chain links TRBV27 to TRBJ2-7; D possibly matches TRBD1 or TRBD2 (5 bases each). Trimming removed 5 bases at V and 2 bases at J, with 19 bases between. The CDR3 length is 16 residues. The V gene's germline CDR1 is MNHEY and CDR2 SMNVEV (reference sequence). CDR3 amino acids: CASSKIRDGVTYEQYF. CDR3 in DNA: TGTGCCAGCAGTAAAATCCGGGACGGAGTGACCTACGAGCAGTACTTC.